Below are 25 T cell receptor beta chains sequenced from a single sample in a study of glioma-infiltrating T cells after dendritic cell vaccination. Libraries were prepared by immunoSEQ multiplex PCR; TCRdb keeps only in-frame clonotypes and omits some of them. The sample comprises around 90,000 clones, 79% of which are singletons, and about 6.5% rests with the top ten. The source was blood, collected before dendritic cell vaccination. The receptors originated from a human donor with glioblastoma.

The chain carries TRBV7-9 and TRBJ1-5, with D possibly matching TRBD1 (5 bases). The CDR3 extends over 15 amino acids. CDR1 SEHNR and CDR2 FQNEAQ come from the germline V gene (reference sequence). V lost 1 base, J lost 7 bases, and 14 bases lay in between. The CDR3 DNA reads TGTGCCAGCAGCTTAGGGGGCTGGACGCGGCAGCCCCAGCATTTT. This sequence encodes CASSLGGWTRQPQHF.

The gene calls are TRBV9 and TRBJ2-7; maybe TRBD2 (6 bases). Germline assignment: CDR1 SGDLS and CDR2 YYNGEE. V was shortened by 2 bases and J by 6 bases, with 12 bases between the two germline ends. The CDR3 is made up of 13 amino acids. The CDR3 reads CASSVSLAGEQYF. The DNA of the CDR3 is TGTGCCAGCAGCGTGTCACTAGCCGGCGAGCAGTACTTC.

The chain joins TRBV4-1 to TRBJ1-2; D gene unclear. The CDR3 is 14 residues long. Germline CDR1 MGHRA, CDR2 YSYEKL. Trimming shortened V by 1 base and J by 0 bases, and 6 bases separated the two germline ends. CDR3 bases: TGCGCCAGCAGCCAAGTCGCGGCTAACTATGGCTACACCTTC. This gives the protein CASSQVAANYGYTF.

CDR3: CASSHSRTGGTEAFF. The CDR3, as DNA: TGCGCCAGCAGCCATTCTCGGACAGGGGGCACTGAAGCTTTCTTT. V and J are TRBV4-1 and TRBJ1-1, with 10 bases that match TRBD1. V was pared by 3 bases and J by 4 bases, with 5 bases of the junction left unmatched. Germline values: CDR1 MGHRA, CDR2 YSYEKL. The CDR3 consists of 15 residues.

The count of this clone is one. The CDR3 is CASSTETGGNYGYTF. Written as DNA, the CDR3 is TGTGCCAGCAGTACAGAGACAGGGGGTAACTATGGCTACACCTTC. The chain has TRBV27 and TRBJ1-2, with 9 bases lining up with TRBD1. CDR3 length: 15 residues. In germline, CDR1 is MNHEY, CDR2 SMNVEV (reference sequence). Unmatched junction bases numbered 5, after V lost 5 bases and J lost 1 base.

The chain combines TRBV10-3 with TRBJ2-2; 7 bases are a match to TRBD1. Per germline, CDR1 ENHRY and CDR2 SYGVKD. This CDR3 spans 18 amino acids. CDR3 nucleotides: TGTGCTACCTCCAGGACAGGACAAAATGTAGCTGACACCGGGGAGCTGTTTTTT. Translation: CATSRTGQNVADTGELFF.

The genes are TRBV19 and TRBJ2-3, with D tentatively TRBD1 (7 bases). Germline loops: CDR1 LNHDA, CDR2 SQIVND (reference sequence). The V end was cut by 6 bases, the J end by 2 bases, with 18 bases between. This CDR3 spans 16 amino acids. The CDR3 coding sequence is TGTGCCAGTAGGGCAGCAGGGGGGTCTTACACAGATACGCAGTATTTT. This encodes CASRAAGGSYTDTQYF.

This clone was counted between two and nine times. The rearrangement joins TRBV6-1 to TRBJ1-5, with D unresolved. This CDR3 has 14 amino acids. CDR1 is MNHNS, CDR2 SASEGT, per germline. Trimming removed 0 bases from V and 0 bases from J, with 3 bases in between. In nucleotides, the CDR3 is TGTGCCAGCAGTGAAGCATATAGCAATCAGCCCCAGCATTTT. It yields the protein CASSEAYSNQPQHF.

This chain uses TRBV18 with TRBJ1-5; perhaps TRBD1 as D (5 bases). The length of the CDR3 is 15 residues. Looked up from germline, CDR1 is KGHSH and CDR2 is LQKENI. Trimming removed 1 base at V and 0 bases at J, with 7 bases between. This chain's CDR3 is CASSPQGNSNQPQHF. The DNA of the CDR3 is TGTGCCAGCTCACCACAGGGGAATAGCAATCAGCCCCAGCATTTT.

This clone was detected ten times or more. J is TRBJ2-7 and V is TRBV7-9, with 7 positions matching TRBD2. CDR3 length equals 14 residues. CDR1 SEHNR and CDR2 FQNEAQ come from the germline V gene (reference sequence). With 8 bases clipped from V and 7 bases from J, the junction kept 14 bases outside the gene matches. The CDR3 loop reads CASGKRGISEEQYF. Written as DNA, the CDR3 is TGTGCCAGCGGGAAGCGGGGCATTTCGGAGGAGCAGTACTTC.

The V gene is TRBV6-6, the J gene TRBJ1-4; D gene unclear. The ends were cut back, 0 bases at V and 17 bases at J, with 13 bases in the middle. CDR1 and CDR2 (germline): MNHNY, SVGAGI (reference sequence). The CDR3 totals 12 residues. CDR3 amino acids: CASSYSNTWRFF. CDR3 nucleotide sequence: TGTGCCAGCAGTTACTCGAATACGTGGAGATTTTTT.

The V and J genes are TRBV9 and TRBJ2-3; D is possibly TRBD2 (6 bases). The CDR3 runs to 17 residues. Deletions cut 0 bases from V and 1 base from J, with 15 bases between. CDR1 is SGDLS and CDR2 is YYNGEE in the germline V gene. CDR3: CASSVAGRLPGTDTQYF. The DNA of the CDR3 is TGTGCCAGCAGCGTAGCTGGGAGGCTACCCGGCACAGATACGCAGTATTTT.

Written as DNA, the CDR3 is TGTGCCATCAGCCTCACAGGGCTCACCGGGGAGCTGTTTTTT. This sequence encodes CAISLTGLTGELFF. The chain uses TRBV10-3 and TRBJ2-2, with D possibly being TRBD1 (6 bases). From germline, CDR1 is ENHRY and CDR2 SYGVKD. With 6 bases removed from V and 4 bases from J, the gap between germline ends came to 12 bases. The CDR3 is made up of 14 amino acids.

This chain connects TRBV11-2 to TRBJ1-5; D is unresolved. Germline loops: CDR1 SGHAT, CDR2 FQNNGV. This CDR3 is built from 14 residues. V was trimmed by 3 bases and J by 4 bases, leaving 10 bases between them. The chain's CDR3 is CASSLAGENQPQHF. CDR3 nucleotide sequence: TGTGCCAGCAGCTTGGCGGGCGAAAATCAGCCCCAGCATTTT.

This sequence joins TRBV9 and TRBJ1-2, with D tentatively TRBD1 (5 bases). This CDR3 has 13 amino acids. Germline CDR1 is SGDLS and CDR2 is YYNGEE. The ends were cut back, 2 bases at V and 4 bases at J, with 9 bases in the middle. CDR3 residues: CASSVDGGYGYTF. The CDR3 DNA is TGTGCCAGCAGCGTCGACGGGGGCTATGGCTACACCTTC.

The chain is built from TRBV5-6 and TRBJ1-6; D is uncertain. The V gene's germline CDR1 is SGHDT and CDR2 YYEEEE. The CDR3 sequence is 15 residues long. V was clipped by 4 bases and J by 6 bases, with 14 bases between them. CDR3 coding DNA: TGTGCCAGCAGCGGTGGCACAGCCCTTAATTCACCCCTCCACTTT. Residues: CASSGGTALNSPLHF. The variable domain in full, with the rest retrieved from reference TRBV5-6 and TRBJ1-6, is DAGVTQSPTHLIKTRGQQVTLRCSPKSGHDTVSWYQQALGQGPQFIFQYYEEEERQRGNFPDRFSGHQFPNYSSELNVNALLLGDSALYLCASSGGTALNSPLHFGNGTRLTVT.

The rearrangement links TRBV10-2 to TRBJ1-4; no definite D call. V was shortened by 2 bases and J by 0 bases, with 7 bases between the two germline ends. CDR3 length equals 15 residues. Germline V CDR1 and CDR2: WSHSY, SAAADI. The CDR3 sequence is CASSETGTTNEKLFF. DNA for the CDR3: TGCGCCAGCAGTGAGACGGGGACAACTAATGAAAAACTGTTTTTT.

V is TRBV15 and J is TRBJ1-2, with D tentatively TRBD1 (5 bases). V was shortened by 0 bases and J by 6 bases, with 11 bases between the two germline ends. The CDR3 runs 14 residues. CDR1 LNHNV and CDR2 YYDKDF come from the germline V gene (reference sequence). This chain's CDR3 is CATSREVGADGYTF. CDR3 bases: TGTGCCACCAGCAGAGAAGTAGGGGCGGATGGCTACACCTTC.

The chain links TRBV28 to TRBJ2-1; 14 bases line up with TRBD2. The V gene's germline CDR1 is MDHEN and CDR2 SYDVKM. V was clipped by 6 bases and J by 9 bases; unmatched bases: 10. CDR3 length equals 16 residues. The CDR3 loop reads CASSPWGLAGEGEQFF. The DNA for the CDR3 is TGTGCCAGCAGCCCTTGGGGACTAGCGGGAGAGGGTGAGCAGTTCTTC.

The CDR3 region is CASSFGGGPHNEQFF. The CDR3 DNA sequence: TGTGCCAGCAGTTTCGGCGGGGGGCCTCACAATGAGCAGTTCTTC. The genes are TRBV27 and TRBJ2-1, with 8 bases aligning to TRBD2. J lost 5 bases, V lost 3 bases, and 6 bases had no gene match. Germline V gives CDR1 MNHEY, CDR2 SMNVEV (reference sequence). This CDR3 spans 15 amino acids.

The chain uses TRBV7-2 and TRBJ1-2; D is undetermined. Germline CDR1 SGHTA, CDR2 FQGNSA. This CDR3 has 13 amino acids. Trimming left V 1 base short and J 4 bases short, with 7 bases between. For the CDR3, the DNA is TGTGCCAGCAGCTTAGTTAACTTCTATGGCTACACCTTC. The encoded protein is CASSLVNFYGYTF.

This chain links TRBV27 with TRBJ2-1; a weak D match, TRBD1 (5 bases). Germline CDR1 is MNHEY and CDR2 is SMNVEV (reference sequence). Trimming pared 9 bases from V and 6 bases from J, leaving 24 bases between. This CDR3 is built from 16 residues. The CDR3 is CARSLSRGEPSNEQFF. DNA of the CDR3: TGTGCCAGATCCCTTTCTAGGGGTGAGCCCTCCAATGAGCAGTTCTTC.

This clone came up a few times. This chain links TRBV2 with TRBJ2-5, with 7 nucleotides matching TRBD1. Germline V gene lookup returns CDR1 SNHLY and CDR2 FYNNEI. This CDR3 region has 15 residues. The junction had 12 bases not matched to a gene; V was cut back by 6 bases and J by 5 bases. CDR3 loop: CASRWQGQRWETQYF. As DNA, the CDR3 is TGTGCCAGCAGATGGCAGGGACAGAGGTGGGAGACCCAGTACTTC. The entire variable domain, with the rest obtained from reference TRBV2 and TRBJ2-5, is as follows: EPEVTQTPSHQVTQMGQEVILRCVPISNHLYFYWYRQILGQKVEFLVSFYNNEISEKSEIFDDQFSVERPDGSNFTLKIRSTKLEDSAMYFCASRWQGQRWETQYFGPGTRLLVL.

This chain connects TRBV7-9 to TRBJ2-3; D not resolved. The germline gives CDR1 SEHNR, CDR2 FQNEAQ (reference sequence). The CDR3 runs to 12 residues. V dropped 1 base and J dropped 6 bases, with 5 bases sitting between them. CDR3 nucleotide sequence: TGTGCCAGCAGCTTAGTGTCGGATACGCAGTATTTT. Its protein product is CASSLVSDTQYF.

This chain joins TRBV6-5 and TRBJ1-2; D is perhaps TRBD1 (5 bases). Looked up from germline, CDR1 is MNHEY and CDR2 is SVGAGI. CDR3 size: 14 residues. Trimming removed 1 base at V and 7 bases at J, with 13 bases between. CDR3 nucleotides: TGTGCCAGCAGTTACTACGGGGGGTATGGTGGCTACACCTTC. It is translated as CASSYYGGYGGYTF.